The 22 T cell receptor beta chains below were found in one sample sequenced in a study of T cell changes during pregnancy in multiple sclerosis. Sequencing used immunoSEQ multiplex PCR; TCRdb keeps in-frame clones, though not all of them. This sample carries roughly 69,000 clones, about 90% of them seen once, and the ten largest clones take roughly 1.5%. The sequences come from peripheral blood, collected after pregnancy. These receptors were taken from a female donor with multiple sclerosis, enrolled in a pregnancy study.

The J gene is TRBJ2-2, the V gene TRBV5-1; weak D call: TRBD2 (6 bases). This CDR3 spans 16 amino acids. Germline values: CDR1 SGHRS, CDR2 YFSETQ. The germline V and J ends were trimmed by 8 bases and 6 bases, with 23 bases remaining between them. CDR3 coding DNA: TGCGCCAGTCGGCCTGGGGCACCTACGGGGGCCGGGGAGCTGTTTTTT. Its translation: CASRPGAPTGAGELFF.

The chain couples TRBV29-1 to TRBJ1-1, with TRBD1 as a possible D gene (5 bases). Deletions cut 0 bases from V and 3 bases from J, with 14 bases between. This CDR3 has 15 amino acids. Germline values: CDR1 SQVTM, CDR2 ANQGSEA. Written as DNA, the CDR3 is TGCAGCGTTGAAGATCGGGGGAGTTGGGACACTGAAGCTTTCTTT. The encoded protein is CSVEDRGSWDTEAFF.

The rearrangement links TRBV5-5 to TRBJ2-1; 11 nucleotides line up with TRBD2. V trimming: 4 bases; J trimming: 4 bases; junction bases outside the gene matches: 4. The CDR3 has 15 amino acids. From germline, CDR1 is SGHKS and CDR2 YYEKEE (reference sequence). CDR3 residues: CASSDSGRGYNEQFF. The CDR3 DNA sequence: TGTGCCAGCAGCGATAGCGGGAGGGGATACAATGAGCAGTTCTTC.

V usage is TRBV6-5 and J usage is TRBJ2-5, with D possibly matching TRBD2 (6 bases). The CDR3 totals 15 residues. The V end was cut by 6 bases, the J end by 2 bases, with 16 bases between. Germline CDR1 reads MNHEY; CDR2 reads SVGAGI. The CDR3 reads CASSRTRDGQETQYF. The CDR3, as DNA: TGTGCCAGCAGCCGCACGCGGGACGGACAAGAGACCCAGTACTTC.

The chain uses TRBV7-3 and TRBJ1-1, with no clear D. V lost 0 bases and J lost 1, with 6 bases in between. Germline V gives CDR1 SGHTA, CDR2 FQGTGA. This CDR3 has 14 residues. The CDR3 nucleotides are TGTGCCAGCAGCTTAACGGGCAAGAACACTGAAGCTTTCTTT. As protein: CASSLTGKNTEAFF.

The chain's CDR3 is CASSLARNQPQHF. CDR3 nucleotides: TGTGCCAGCAGCTTAGCGCGGAATCAGCCCCAGCATTTT. This rearrangement joins TRBV7-9 to TRBJ1-5; D not resolved. There are 13 residues in the CDR3. Germline CDR1 SEHNR, CDR2 FQNEAQ (reference sequence). V lost 0 bases, J lost 4 bases, and 4 bases lay in between. The variable domain in full, completed from reference TRBV7-9 and TRBJ1-5, reads DTGVSQNPRHKITKRGQNVTFRCDPISEHNRLYWYRQTLGQGPEFLTYFQNEAQLEKSRLLSDRFSAERPKGSFSTLEIQRTEQGDSAMYLCASSLARNQPQHFGDGTRLSIL.

The chain is built from TRBV7-6 and TRBJ2-7; perhaps TRBD2 as D (5 bases). The CDR3 totals 15 residues. The V end was cut by 1 base, the J end by 5 bases, with 15 bases between. Germline CDR1 reads SGHVS; CDR2 reads FNYEAQ. CDR3 in DNA: TGTGCCAGCAGCTTAGGAGGGCGCGAGTATAACGAGCAGTACTTC. Amino acid sequence: CASSLGGREYNEQYF.

CDR3 sequence: CASSRGEDQPQHF. The CDR3 region has the DNA TGTGCCAGCTCACGGGGGGAAGATCAGCCCCAGCATTTT. This chain links TRBV18 with TRBJ1-5; D possibly corresponds to TRBD1 (5 bases). The CDR3 is 13 residues long. CDR1 is KGHSH, CDR2 LQKENI, per germline. The germline V and J ends were trimmed by 4 bases and 5 bases, with 9 bases remaining between them. The complete variable domain, with remaining parts taken from reference TRBV18 and TRBJ1-5, reads NAGVMQNPRHLVRRRGQEARLRCSPMKGHSHVYWYRQLPEEGLKFMVYLQKENIIDESGMPKERFSAEFPKEGPSILRIQQVVRGDSAAYFCASSRGEDQPQHFGDGTRLSIL.

V usage is TRBV6-5 and J usage is TRBJ1-1, with D possibly being TRBD1 (5 bases). Germline V lookup: CDR1 MNHEY, CDR2 SVGAGI. The CDR3 totals 13 residues. V lost 5 bases, J lost 0 bases, and 7 bases lay in between. CDR3 region: CASSEDMNTEAFF. The CDR3 DNA reads as TGTGCCAGCAGTGAGGACATGAACACTGAAGCTTTCTTT.

This chain connects TRBV7-9 to TRBJ2-5; TRBD1 agrees at 9 bases. Germline CDR1 SEHNR, CDR2 FQNEAQ (reference sequence). The V gene end was trimmed by 4 bases and the J gene end by 5 bases; junction bases not matched to a gene: 5. This CDR3 contains 14 residues. DNA of the CDR3: TGTGCCAGCAGCTCCGGGACAGGGTTTGAGACCCAGTACTTC. It translates to CASSSGTGFETQYF.

The chain is built from TRBV10-3 and TRBJ2-2, with TRBD2 identical over 11 bases. CDR1 is ENHRY and CDR2 is SYGVKD in the germline V gene. V shed 4 bases and J 9 bases; nucleotides not matched to a gene: 7. The CDR3 length is 15 residues. DNA of the CDR3: TGTGCCATCAGTGGCGGCCTAGCGGGAGGCCGGGAGCTGTTTTTT. Amino acid sequence: CAISGGLAGGRELFF.

The chain carries TRBV7-2 and TRBJ2-7, with 8 bases matching TRBD2. Germline values: CDR1 SGHTA, CDR2 FQGNSA. Trimming took 3 bases from V and 2 from J; bases not matched to a gene: 6. CDR3 length: 15 residues. Here the CDR3 DNA reads TGTGCCAGCAGCTTGGGTAGCGGGAATACCTACGAGCAGTACTTC. This gives the protein CASSLGSGNTYEQYF. The variable domain in full, with the rest retrieved from reference TRBV7-2 and TRBJ2-7, is GAGVSQSPSNKVTEKGKDVELRCDPISGHTALYWYRQSLGQGLEFLIYFQGNSAPDKSGLPSDRFSAERTGGSVSTLTIQRTQQEDSAVYLCASSLGSGNTYEQYFGPGTRLTVT.

The V and J genes are TRBV7-2 and TRBJ1-5; D call uncertain. Germline loops: CDR1 SGHTA, CDR2 FQGNSA. Trimming left V 5 bases short and J 6 bases short, with 17 bases between. The length of the CDR3 is 15 residues. CDR3 nucleotides: TGTGCCAGCAGCATAGACGTTCCAGGTATTCAGCCCCAGCATTTT. The encoded protein is CASSIDVPGIQPQHF.

V usage is TRBV30 and J usage is TRBJ2-7; D unclear. This CDR3 has 12 residues. The V end was cut by 0 bases, the J end by 9 bases, with 12 bases between. CDR1 is GTSNPN and CDR2 is SVGIG in the germline V gene (reference sequence). The CDR3 sequence is CAWSVEVVAQYF. Written as DNA, the CDR3 is TGTGCCTGGAGTGTAGAGGTCGTTGCGCAGTACTTC.

The V and J genes are TRBV29-1 and TRBJ1-4; 7 bases are a match to TRBD1. The CDR3 sequence is 14 residues long. V was clipped by 5 bases and J by 5 bases; unmatched bases: 8. The germline CDR1 and CDR2 sequences are SQVTM and ANQGSEA. The CDR3 DNA sequence: TGCAGCGTTCGCCCCGGGACAGCGAATGAAAAACTGTTTTTT. Protein sequence: CSVRPGTANEKLFF.

This chain links TRBV6-5 with TRBJ2-1; 8 bases fit TRBD2. This CDR3 spans 16 amino acids. V gave up 0 bases and J gave up 9 bases; unmatched junction bases: 10. The germline CDR1 and CDR2 sequences are MNHEY and SVGAGI. This chain's CDR3 is CASSYSGLAAAFEQFF. The DNA of the CDR3 is TGTGCCAGCAGTTACTCAGGACTAGCCGCGGCGTTTGAGCAGTTCTTC.

Only a few counts were recorded for this clone. This sequence joins TRBV21-1 and TRBJ1-4. TRBV21-1 is termed a pseudogene. The CDR3 runs 12 residues. CDR3 protein: CASSDREEKLFF. In DNA, the CDR3 is TGTGCCAGCAGCGACCGGGAGGAAAAACTGTTTTTT.

The rearrangement links TRBV7-3 to TRBJ2-1; 9 nucleotides align to TRBD2. The CDR3 loop spans 18 amino acids. Unmatched junction bases numbered 15, after V lost 2 bases and J lost 7 bases. Germline V gene data show CDR1 as SGHTA and CDR2 as FQGTGA. The CDR3 here is CASSLEKAGGPERNEQFF. The CDR3, as DNA: TGTGCCAGCAGCTTAGAAAAGGCGGGAGGGCCCGAGAGAAATGAGCAGTTCTTC.

The chain combines TRBV4-3 with TRBJ2-3, with a weak D call TRBD1 (5 bases). Germline lookup yields CDR1 LGHNA and CDR2 YSLEER. Trimming took 0 bases from V and 0 from J, leaving 13 bases between them. CDR3 size: 17 residues. CDR3 sequence reads: CASSQDSATGSTDTQYF. The CDR3 nucleotides read TGCGCCAGCAGCCAAGATTCGGCCACAGGCAGCACAGATACGCAGTATTTT.

The rearrangement joins TRBV2 to TRBJ2-3; 9 bases fit TRBD2. Germline V gene lookup returns CDR1 SNHLY and CDR2 FYNNEI. The CDR3 runs to 15 residues. V shed 4 bases, J shed 0 bases, and the junction held 2 bases outside the gene matches. CDR3 in amino acids: CASSGTSGSTDTQYF. The CDR3 coding sequence is TGTGCCAGCAGTGGTACTAGCGGGAGCACAGATACGCAGTATTTT.

This chain links TRBV5-6 with TRBJ2-5; TRBD2 matches at 8 bases. Trimming cost V 3 bases and J 1 base; bases outside gene matches: 11. Germline lookup yields CDR1 SGHDT and CDR2 YYEEEE. There are 17 residues in the CDR3. In DNA, the CDR3 is TGTGCCAGCAGCTGGGGCGGGGGGACGGATTCCCAAGAGACCCAGTACTTC. It specifies CASSWGGGTDSQETQYF.

This sequence joins TRBV6-6 and TRBJ2-1; 13 nucleotides line up with TRBD2. V lost 5 bases to trimming and J lost 4 bases; unmatched junction nucleotides: 5. The CDR3 extends over 16 amino acids. Germline values: CDR1 MNHNY, CDR2 SVGAGI (reference sequence). The CDR3 nucleotides read TGTGCCAGCAGTCGGCGGACTAGCGGGGGTTACAATGAGCAGTTCTTC. This sequence encodes CASSRRTSGGYNEQFF.